Presented here are 3 T cell receptor beta chains from one specimen sequenced in a study of control samples from healthy donors and cancer patients. Clones were read by immunoSEQ multiplex PCR, and TCRdb kept only the in-frame ones, dropping some. The sample includes roughly 450,000 clones, approximately 90% seen only once; the top ten take over 5.5%. Sequenced material: PBMCs. These receptors came from a man aged 40-50 years with head and neck cancer.

The J gene is TRBJ2-7, the V gene TRBV7-8; TRBD2 is a possible D gene (5 bases). The germline V gene has CDR1 SGHVS and CDR2 FQNEAQ. Trimming took off 0 bases at V and 3 bases at J, with 6 bases between the two ends. The CDR3 length is 13 residues. CDR3 DNA sequence: TGTGCCAGCAGCTTAGCGGGAGACTACGAGCAGTACTTC. Translation: CASSLAGDYEQYF.

CDR3 sequence: CASSLGAGTGGTDTQYF. In DNA form, the CDR3 reads TGCGCCAGCAGCTTGGGAGCGGGGACAGGGGGCACAGATACGCAGTATTTT. The chain employs TRBV5-1 and TRBJ2-3; 10 bases fit TRBD1. V lost 0 bases to trimming and J lost 1 base; unmatched junction nucleotides: 5. CDR1 SGHRS and CDR2 YFSETQ come from the germline V gene. The CDR3 is 17 residues long.

The chain has TRBV9 and TRBJ2-3; 10 positions agree with TRBD2. The CDR3 is 15 amino acids. Germline V gene data show CDR1 as SGDLS and CDR2 as YYNGEE. Losses at the gene ends were 5 bases for V and 0 bases for J; bases not matched to a gene: 3. The CDR3 here is CASRAGGDSTDTQYF. Here the CDR3 DNA reads TGTGCCAGCAGAGCGGGAGGGGATAGCACAGATACGCAGTATTTT.